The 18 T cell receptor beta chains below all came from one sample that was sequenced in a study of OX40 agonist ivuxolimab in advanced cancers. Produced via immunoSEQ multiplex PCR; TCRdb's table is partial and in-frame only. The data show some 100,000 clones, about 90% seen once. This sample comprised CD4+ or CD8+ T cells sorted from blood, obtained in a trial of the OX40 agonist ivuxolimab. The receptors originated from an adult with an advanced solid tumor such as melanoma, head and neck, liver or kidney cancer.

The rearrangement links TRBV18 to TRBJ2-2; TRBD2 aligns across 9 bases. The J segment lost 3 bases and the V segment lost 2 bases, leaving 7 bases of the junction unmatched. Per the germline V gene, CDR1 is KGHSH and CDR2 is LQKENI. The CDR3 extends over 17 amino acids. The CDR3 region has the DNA TGTGCCAGCTCACCAAATCTGCGGGAGGGGGACACCGGGGAGCTGTTTTTT. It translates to CASSPNLREGDTGELFF.

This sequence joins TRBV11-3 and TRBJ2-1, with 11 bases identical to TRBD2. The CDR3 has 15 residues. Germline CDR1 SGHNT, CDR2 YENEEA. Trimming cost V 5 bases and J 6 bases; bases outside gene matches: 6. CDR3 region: CASSITSGRGNEQFF. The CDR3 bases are TGTGCCAGCAGCATCACTAGCGGGAGAGGCAATGAGCAGTTCTTC.

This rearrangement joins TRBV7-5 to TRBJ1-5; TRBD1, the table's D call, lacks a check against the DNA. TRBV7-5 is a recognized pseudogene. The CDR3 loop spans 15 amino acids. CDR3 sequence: CARSLAEGANQPQHF. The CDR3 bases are TGTGCCAGAAGCTTAGCGGAGGGGGCAAATCAGCCCCAGCATTTT.

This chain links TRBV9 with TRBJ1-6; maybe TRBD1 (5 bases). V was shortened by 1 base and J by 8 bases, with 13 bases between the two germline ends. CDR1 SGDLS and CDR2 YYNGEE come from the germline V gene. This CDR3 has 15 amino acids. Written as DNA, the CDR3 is TGTGCCAGCAGCGTAAAATCAGGGTCTGATTCACCCCTCCACTTT. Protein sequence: CASSVKSGSDSPLHF.

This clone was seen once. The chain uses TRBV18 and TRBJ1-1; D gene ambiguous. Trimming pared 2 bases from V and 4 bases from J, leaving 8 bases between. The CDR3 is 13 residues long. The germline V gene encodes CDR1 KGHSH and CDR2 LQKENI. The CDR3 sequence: CASSPDFGTEAFF. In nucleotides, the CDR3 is TGTGCCAGCTCACCAGACTTCGGCACTGAAGCTTTCTTT.

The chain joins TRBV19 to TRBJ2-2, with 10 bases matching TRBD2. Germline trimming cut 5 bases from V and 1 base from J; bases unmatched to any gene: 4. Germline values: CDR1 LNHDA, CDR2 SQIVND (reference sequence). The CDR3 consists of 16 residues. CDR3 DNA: TGTGCCAGTAGTCCAGGACTAGCGGAGAACACCGGGGAGCTGTTTTTT. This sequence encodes CASSPGLAENTGELFF.

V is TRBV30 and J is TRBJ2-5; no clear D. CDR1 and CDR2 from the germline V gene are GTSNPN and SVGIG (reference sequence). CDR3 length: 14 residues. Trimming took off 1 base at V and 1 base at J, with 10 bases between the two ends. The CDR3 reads CAWSAWALQETQYF. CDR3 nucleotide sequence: TGTGCCTGGAGTGCGTGGGCACTCCAAGAGACCCAGTACTTC.

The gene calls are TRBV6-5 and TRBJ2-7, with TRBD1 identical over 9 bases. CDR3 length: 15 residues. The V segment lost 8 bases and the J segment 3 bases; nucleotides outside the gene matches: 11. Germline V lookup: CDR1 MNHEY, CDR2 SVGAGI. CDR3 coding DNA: TGTGCCAGCTGGGGAAGGGCGGGACAGGGCTACGAGCAGTACTTC. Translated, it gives CASWGRAGQGYEQYF.

Here the CDR3 reads CASSLRRNTDTQYF. CDR3 sequence (DNA): TGTGCCAGCAGCTTACGGCGGAACACAGATACGCAGTATTTT. The chain has TRBV11-3 and TRBJ2-3; D unclear. The CDR3 totals 14 residues. Trimming removed 2 bases from V and 2 bases from J, with 8 bases in between. In germline, CDR1 is SGHNT, CDR2 YENEEA.

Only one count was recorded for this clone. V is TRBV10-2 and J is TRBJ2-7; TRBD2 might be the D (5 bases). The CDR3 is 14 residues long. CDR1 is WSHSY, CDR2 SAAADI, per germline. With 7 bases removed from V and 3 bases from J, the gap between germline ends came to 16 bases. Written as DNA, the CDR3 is TGCGCCAGCACGTCGGCGGGTAGCAACTACGAGCAGTACTTC. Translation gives CASTSAGSNYEQYF.

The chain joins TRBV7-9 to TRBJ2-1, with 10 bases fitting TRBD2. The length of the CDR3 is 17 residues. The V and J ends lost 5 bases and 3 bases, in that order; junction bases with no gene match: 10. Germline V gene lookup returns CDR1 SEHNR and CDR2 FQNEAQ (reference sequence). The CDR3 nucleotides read TGTGCCAGCAGCCCTAGTACGACTAGCGGGTTCTACAATGAGCAGTTCTTC. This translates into CASSPSTTSGFYNEQFF.

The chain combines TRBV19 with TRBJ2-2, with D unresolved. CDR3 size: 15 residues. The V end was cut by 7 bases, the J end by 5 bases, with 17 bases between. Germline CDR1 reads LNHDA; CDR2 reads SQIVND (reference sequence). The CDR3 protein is CASTPGLSSTGELFF. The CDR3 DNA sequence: TGTGCCAGTACCCCCGGTCTTTCCTCTACCGGGGAGCTGTTTTTT.

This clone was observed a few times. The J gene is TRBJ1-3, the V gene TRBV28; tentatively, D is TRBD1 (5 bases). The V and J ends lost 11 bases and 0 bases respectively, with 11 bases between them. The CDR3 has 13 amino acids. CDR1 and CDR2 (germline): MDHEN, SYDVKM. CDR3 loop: CASWGSSGNTIYF. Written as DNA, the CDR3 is TGTGCCTCCTGGGGGAGCTCTGGAAACACCATATATTTT.

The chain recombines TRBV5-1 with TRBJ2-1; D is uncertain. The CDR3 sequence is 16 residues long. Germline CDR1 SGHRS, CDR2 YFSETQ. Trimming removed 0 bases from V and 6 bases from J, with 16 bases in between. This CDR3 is CASSLVGRQWGNEQFF. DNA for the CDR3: TGCGCCAGCAGCTTGGTGGGCCGGCAGTGGGGCAATGAGCAGTTCTTC.

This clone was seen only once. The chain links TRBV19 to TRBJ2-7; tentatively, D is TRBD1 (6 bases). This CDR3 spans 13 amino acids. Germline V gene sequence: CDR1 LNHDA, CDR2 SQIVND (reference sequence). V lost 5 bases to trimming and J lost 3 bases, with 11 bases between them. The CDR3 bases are TGTGCCAGTAGTGAACAGGGTGGCTACGAGCAGTACTTC. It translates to CASSEQGGYEQYF.

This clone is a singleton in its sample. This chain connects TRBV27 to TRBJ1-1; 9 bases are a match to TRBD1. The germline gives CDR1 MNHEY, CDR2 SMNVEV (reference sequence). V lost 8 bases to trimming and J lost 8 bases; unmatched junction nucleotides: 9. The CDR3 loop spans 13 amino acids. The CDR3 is CASVDRGGLEAFF. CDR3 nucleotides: TGTGCCAGCGTAGACAGGGGGGGATTGGAAGCTTTCTTT.

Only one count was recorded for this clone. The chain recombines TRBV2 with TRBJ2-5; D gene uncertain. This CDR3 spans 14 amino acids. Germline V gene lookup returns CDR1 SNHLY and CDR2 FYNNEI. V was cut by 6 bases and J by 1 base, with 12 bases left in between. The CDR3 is CASSPTGGQETQYF. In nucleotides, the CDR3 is TGTGCCAGCAGCCCCACGGGCGGCCAAGAGACCCAGTACTTC.

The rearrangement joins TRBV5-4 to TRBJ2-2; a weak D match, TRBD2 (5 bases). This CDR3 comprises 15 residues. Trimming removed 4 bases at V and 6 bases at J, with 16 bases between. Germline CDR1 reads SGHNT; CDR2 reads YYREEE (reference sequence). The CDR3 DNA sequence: TGTGCCAGCAGCCCACTAGGAGAGGTAGCCGGGGAGCTGTTTTTT. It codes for CASSPLGEVAGELFF.